Each of the 15 T cell receptor beta chains below was sequenced from the same sample in a study of neurological immune-mediated disorders. TCRdb re-called the 5' RACE reads through MiXCR, storing one row per CDR3 protein. The sample has about 70,000 distinct CDR3 sequences, roughly 4.4% seen once. The source material was PBMCs. The receptor source for this set is a woman in her 70s with multiple sclerosis.

This clonotype showed up many times. The gene calls are TRBV5-6 and TRBJ2-1; D is undetermined. V shed 6 bases and J shed 9 bases, with 16 bases lying between them. In germline, CDR1 is SGHDT, CDR2 YYEEEE. The length of the CDR3 is 13 residues. The DNA for the CDR3 is TGTGCCAGCACACTTCGTAGGCAGACTGAGCAGTTCTTC. It codes for CASTLRRQTEQFF.

This clonotype appeared a single time. A much bigger clone sits one base away, suggesting this may be a read error. The gene calls are TRBV20-1 and TRBJ1-2; no reliable D call. Looked up from germline, CDR1 is DFQATT and CDR2 is SNEGSKA (reference sequence). Trimming cost V 2 bases and J 8 bases, with 15 bases left between them. There are 13 residues in the CDR3. The CDR3 DNA follows: TGCAGTGCTAGAAAAGGGCAGGAGAAGGGCTACACCTTC. It is translated as CSARKGQEKGYTF.

This clonotype was found many times. This chain connects TRBV7-2 to TRBJ2-3; 9 bases are a match to TRBD2. The CDR3 loop spans 16 amino acids. V shed 3 bases and J 0 bases; nucleotides not matched to a gene: 4. Germline-derived CDR1 and CDR2 are SGHTA and FQGNSA. CDR3 loop: CASSFTSGSSTDTQYF. The DNA of the CDR3 is TGTGCCAGCAGCTTCACTAGCGGGTCTAGCACAGATACGCAGTATTTT. Variable domain in full (rest from reference TRBV7-2 and TRBJ2-3): GAGVSQSPSNKVTEKGKDVELRCDPISGHTALYWYRQSLGQGLEFLIYFQGNSAPDKSGLPSDRFSAERTGGSVSTLTIQRTQQEDSAVYLCASSFTSGSSTDTQYFGPGTRLTVL.

The sample holds many counts of this clonotype. This chain uses TRBV5-1 with TRBJ1-2; D unclear. CDR1 is SGHRS and CDR2 is YFSETQ in the germline V gene. The CDR3 covers 12 residues. Between the trimmed V and J ends, which lost 0 bases and 6 bases, there was a span of 6 bases. CDR3 nucleotide sequence: TGCGCCAGCAGCTTGGAACACGATGGCTACACCTTC. Translation gives CASSLEHDGYTF.

In this sample, this clonotype turned up a few times. The chain has TRBV9 and TRBJ1-2, with D unresolved. The germline V gene encodes CDR1 SGDLS and CDR2 YYNGEE. Trimming stripped 2 bases from V and 6 bases from J, with 8 bases between. This CDR3 is built from 12 residues. The CDR3 loop reads CASSVEGNGYTF. In nucleotides, the CDR3 is TGTGCCAGCAGCGTGGAGGGAAATGGCTACACCTTC.

This clonotype has just a few counts. The CDR3, as DNA: TGTGCCAGTGGGGGGCGAGACAAAAACATTCAGTACTTC. The encoded protein is CASGGRDKNIQYF. This chain uses TRBV19 with TRBJ2-4; D tentatively reads TRBD1 or TRBD2 (6 bases each). Germline V gene lookup returns CDR1 LNHDA and CDR2 SQIVND (reference sequence). CDR3 length: 13 amino acids. The germline V and J ends were trimmed by 8 bases and 3 bases, with 11 bases remaining between them.

This clonotype has ten or more counts. The chain carries TRBV6-5 and TRBJ2-2; no reliable D call. The CDR3 consists of 12 residues. The V end was cut by 6 bases, the J end by 4 bases, with 6 bases between. The germline gives CDR1 MNHEY, CDR2 SVGAGI. The CDR3 region is CASRITTGELFF. DNA for the CDR3: TGTGCCAGCAGGATCACCACCGGGGAGCTGTTTTTT.

In its sample, this clonotype was seen many times. The chain links TRBV12-3 or TRBV12-4 to TRBJ2-7, with D perhaps assigned TRBD1 or TRBD2 (7 bases each). CDR3 length: 17 residues. V was pared by 5 bases and J by 3 bases, with 23 bases between. The CDR3 DNA reads as TGTGCCAGCAGTGGTCGGCAGGGGGGGTTTTCCATCTACGAGCAGTACTTC. It is translated as CASSGRQGGFSIYEQYF.

This clonotype came up many times. The rearrangement uses TRBV6-2 or TRBV6-3 and TRBJ2-1; 7 nucleotides line up with TRBD2. V gave up 6 bases and J gave up 0 bases; unmatched junction bases: 5. This CDR3 spans 15 amino acids. Germline values: CDR1 MNHEY, CDR2 SVGEGT. Written as DNA, the CDR3 is TGTGCCAGCAGGGAAAGGACTAGCTCCTACAATGAGCAGTTCTTC. This encodes CASRERTSSYNEQFF.

There are many counts of this clonotype. The gene calls are TRBV5-6 and TRBJ1-2; 9 nucleotides line up with TRBD1. The germline V gene has CDR1 SGHDT and CDR2 YYEEEE. Trimming cost V 1 base and J 6 bases; bases outside gene matches: 1. The CDR3 extends over 13 amino acids. CDR3 coding DNA: TGTGCCAGCAGCTTGTACAGGGGGCATGGCTACACCTTC. Its translation is CASSLYRGHGYTF.

This clonotype was observed at least ten times. The J gene is TRBJ2-1, the V gene TRBV12-3 or TRBV12-4; 10 nucleotides line up with TRBD2. CDR3 length equals 15 residues. Trimming at V came to 5 bases and at J to 8 bases, leaving 9 bases not matched to a gene. DNA for the CDR3: TGTGCCAGCAGTACTCCAGCGGGAGGGAGGGATGAGCAGTTCTTC. Its translation is CASSTPAGGRDEQFF.

This clonotype appeared many times. The chain joins TRBV5-1 to TRBJ2-1; D may be TRBD2 (5 bases). The CDR3 extends over 14 amino acids. CDR1 and CDR2 from the germline V gene are SGHRS and YFSETQ. V gave up 0 bases and J gave up 8 bases, with 12 bases separating them. DNA for the CDR3: TGCGCCAGCAGCTTGGCTACTAACGGGGATGAGCAGTTCTTC. It codes for CASSLATNGDEQFF.

This clonotype was found many times. CDR3 DNA: TGTGCCAGCAGCCTAGGACAGAACTCCTACGAGCAGTACTTC. Its protein product is CASSLGQNSYEQYF. This chain joins TRBV9 and TRBJ2-7, with a tentative D call TRBD1 (6 bases). Trimming removed 4 bases from V and 0 bases from J, with 11 bases in between. Germline V gene data show CDR1 as SGDLS and CDR2 as YYNGEE. The CDR3 has 14 residues.

This clonotype was observed many times. V gene TRBV10-3 combines with J gene TRBJ2-2; a possible D gene is TRBD1 (5 bases). Per germline, CDR1 ENHRY and CDR2 SYGVKD. V was pared by 3 bases and J by 6 bases, with 5 bases between. The CDR3 has 12 residues. The CDR3 sequence: CAISDRAGELFF. CDR3 DNA: TGTGCCATCAGTGACAGGGCCGGGGAGCTGTTTTTT.

This clonotype was counted ten times or more. One end of the junction is discordant with germline, which a read error may explain. CDR3 region: CASRLGSTGNTEAFF. The CDR3 region has the DNA TGTGCCAGCAGGTTAGGGTCGACGGGGAACACTGAAGCTTTCTTT. The rearrangement uses TRBV7-2 and TRBJ1-1; D remains unclear. Germline loops: CDR1 SGHTA, CDR2 FQGNSA. The CDR3 runs to 15 residues.